This T cell receptor beta chain was sequenced for a study of cytomegalovirus exposure and HLA in healthy donors (dated by TCRdb to 2016 to 2017). About the investigation overall: The 700 or so repertoires of the first cohort and the 120 or so validation repertoires were produced on the same platform, according to a later analysis. The study aimed to test whether cataloging public T cell receptors could reveal signatures of past pathogen exposure. Along with the roughly 700-subject first cohort, a separate validation cohort of over a hundred different subjects was used. The study combined high-throughput TCR immunosequencing, statistical association of individual TCRs with disease status, and machine learning to predict cytomegalovirus infection status. Study-level results and caveats: Most TCR sequences were seen in very few donors, while some public TCRs were found in many individuals. In both the original and validation cohorts, the classifier was reported to diagnose cytomegalovirus status with high specificity and sensitivity. The study gave a list of 150 to 200 TCR beta chains associated with cytomegalovirus. According to the authors, the approach could potentially be generalized to other disease states and immunological phenotypes. Of the cluster scores, 90% to 95% were above 0 in a later analysis, which found that TCRs clustered in the first cohort also tended to co-occur in the 120 validation repertoires. Three of the identified cytomegalovirus-associated TCR beta chains were confirmed in vitro to be specific for cytomegalovirus antigens. A later analysis lacked HLA typing for the validation cohort, so it scored co-occurrence in that cohort across all 110 or so repertoires.

Separate from the roughly 700-subject first cohort, the validation cohort of about 130 subjects was the group to which the donors belonged. Library preparation employed the immunoSEQ multiplex PCR assay. In the paper's pipeline: To diagnose cytomegalovirus status from the catalog of TCR beta chain sequences, a statistical classification framework was built. As stored in TCRdb, this immuneACCESS dataset retains in-frame rearrangements with V and J assigned. A fraction of the clones does not appear; measured against another copy, unresolved V genes explain less than half of the discrepancy, and the remainder lacks a known reason. The V and J calls and clone size come from that table; D and trimming were worked out from the DNA. A total of some 170,000 clones appear in this sample, approximately 86% of them only once. In total, the top ten clones hold approximately 2.2% of the sample. Its CDR3 holds 16 amino acids, cysteine through phenylalanine. CDR3 DNA is the only sequence kept; it has 48 bases, read in frame from the first base. The germline V gene supplies CDR1 MNHEY and CDR2 SVGAGI. V sheds 0 bases and J sheds 6 bases, leaving 14 bases between their ends.

Notes on this clone: The antigen it recognizes is unknown. Base qualities are not provided; no much larger clone lies one nucleotide away.

The TCR was taken from a woman aged 18-29 years in good health and CMV-seronegative. The source material was PBMCs. The V gene is TRBV6-5 and the J gene is TRBJ2-2; TRBD2 is perhaps the D gene, given 7 matching bases. The DNA sequence is given as TGTGCCAGCAGTTACTCTCGGGGGGCGCGGTCCGGGGAGCTGTTTTTT. Translated, this gives CASSYSRGARSGELFF.